This paragraph covers one T cell receptor (beta chain) sequence. Its cognate antigen has yet to be identified. No base qualities exist here, and no much larger clone lies one base off it. The trial excluded patients who had a history of autoimmune disease or were on systemic immunosuppression. In every dose cohort, peripheral blood was drawn for TCR sequencing at baseline, cycle 4 day 1, and cycle 7 day 1. The samples were drawn from a first-in-human, open-label, multicenter phase I dose-escalation trial of ivuxolimab. Adults with locally advanced or metastatic melanoma, renal cell, hepatocellular, or head and neck squamous cell carcinoma were enrolled in the trial. Before TCR sequencing, CD4+ T cells and CD8+ T cells from peripheral blood were sorted into separate populations. To sequence the TCRbeta CDR3 region, genomic DNA was isolated from the sorted cells. The immunoSEQ Assay was used to sequence the TCRbeta CDR3 regions. TCRdb took over this immuneACCESS table, retaining in-frame rearrangements with V and J assigned. Such tables are incomplete; in checked studies, under half of the missing clones stem from an unresolved V gene, and the remainder is unexplained. Recorded for this sample are 15,000 to 20,000 clones; approximately 84% of them occurred a single time. The top ten hold 30% of the sample.

The sample originates from a study of OX40 agonist ivuxolimab in advanced cancers. Describing the broader study: Ivuxolimab was a fully human IgG2 agonistic monoclonal antibody targeting the costimulatory receptor OX40 (CD134). Intravenous ivuxolimab was administered to patients every 2 weeks at six dose levels: 0.01, 0.1, 0.3, 1.5, 3 and 10 mg/kg. Of the roughly 54 dose-escalation patients, hepatocellular carcinoma was present in about 20, melanoma in approximately 15, renal cell carcinoma in 9 and head and neck cancer in 9. In the dose-escalation cohort, 75% to 90% of patients were male, and the mean age was around 60 years with a range of roughly 23 to 79. Prior anti-PD-1, anti-PD-L1 or anti-CTLA-4 therapy was permitted, and approximately 42% of dose-escalation patients had received checkpoint inhibitors. Three dose-escalation patients achieved partial responses, one with hepatocellular carcinoma and two with cutaneous melanoma. The point of sequencing TCRbeta in the periphery was to test whether ivuxolimab changed TCR sequence diversity and drove clonal T-cell expansion. The monotherapy dose-escalation portion (N ≈ 50 patients) of the phase I ivuxolimab trial is reported in the paper. What the authors observed across the whole study: On average, CD8+ T cells showed more expanded clones than CD4+ T cells after ivuxolimab. Which antigens the clonally expanded peripheral T cells were specific for was not determined. In the 0.1-3.0 mg/kg groups, partial responders had among the lowest normalized peripheral clonal expansion, particularly in CD8+ T cells. At doses of 0.1 to 3.0 mg/kg, clonal expansion of both CD4+ and CD8+ T cells in blood was seen between baseline and week 6. Low levels of normalized T-cell clonal expansion were also seen in some patients who did not respond.

The source was CD4+ or CD8+ T cells sorted from blood, collected in a trial of the OX40 agonist ivuxolimab. The receptor was derived from an adult with an advanced solid tumor such as melanoma, head and neck, liver or kidney cancer.

The CDR3 reads as follows: CASSLAETVSETQYF. The nucleotides are TGTGCCAGCAGCTTAGCGGAAACAGTATCAGAGACCCAGTACTTC. The chain couples TRBV7-9 to TRBJ2-5; no confident D gene assignment can be made. The germline V gene (reference sequence) yields SEHNR for CDR1 and FQNEAQ for CDR2. V is pared back by 0 bases and J by 4 bases, with 12 bases lying between the germline termini. The cysteine opens and the phenylalanine closes a CDR3 of 15 amino acids. Left in the record is the CDR3 DNA by itself, 45 bases read in frame from the first base.